The rows below give T cell receptor beta chains drawn from one sample of a study of neurological immune-mediated disorders. One entry per CDR3 protein results from TCRdb running MiXCR on the 5' RACE reads. The sample yields roughly 100,000 distinct CDR3 sequences, less than 14% seen once. Sequences were obtained from PBMCs. These receptor sequences come from a female donor with HTLV-1-associated myelopathy (HAM/TSP). Each CDR3 is given without its conserved first and last residue. Fields, in order: V gene, J gene, CDR3 protein.

V: TRBV7-8
J: TRBJ2-7
CDR3: ASSSPGLSIHEQY

V: TRBV11-2
J: TRBJ2-2
CDR3: ASSLLGGRNTGELF

V: TRBV5-1
J: TRBJ1-1
CDR3: ASSPEGNTEAF

V: TRBV5-1
J: TRBJ2-7
CDR3: ASSLMGNSYEQY

V: TRBV7-8
J: TRBJ2-3
CDR3: ASSPYDSRTDTQY

V: TRBV29-1
J: TRBJ2-4
CDR3: SVRVAKNIQY

V: TRBV5-1
J: TRBJ1-2
CDR3: ATQPGQGVYGYT

V: TRBV28
J: TRBJ2-7
CDR3: ASGGGSDEQY

V: TRBV3-1
J: TRBJ1-5
CDR3: ASSRGNGNQPQH

V: TRBV28
J: TRBJ1-1
CDR3: ASSLCLRRGTSRNTEAF

V: TRBV20-1
J: TRBJ2-1
CDR3: SARDPTGGIHEQF

V: TRBV12-3/TRBV12-4
J: TRBJ1-1
CDR3: ASSFREWATEAF

V: TRBV11-2
J: TRBJ2-3
CDR3: ASSRADTQY

V: TRBV12-3/TRBV12-4
J: TRBJ2-3
CDR3: ASSPLLRGDSTDTQY

V: TRBV12-3/TRBV12-4
J: TRBJ2-7
CDR3: ASRTSVGGPYEQY

V: TRBV12-3/TRBV12-4
J: TRBJ2-1
CDR3: ASRLSTGFNEQF

V: TRBV30
J: TRBJ1-1
CDR3: AWSVGVYTEAF

V: TRBV28
J: TRBJ1-1
CDR3: ASKASRNTEAF

V: TRBV6-8
J: TRBJ1-4
CDR3: ASSYGRTGVLDEKLF

V: TRBV5-1
J: TRBJ2-7
CDR3: ASSLDGGGSSYEQY

V: TRBV6-1
J: TRBJ2-1
CDR3: ASSIRTDPYNEQF

V: TRBV7-2
J: TRBJ2-4
CDR3: ASSFSRGPQY

V: TRBV5-5
J: TRBJ2-1
CDR3: ASSGRGEVDNEQF

V: TRBV20-1
J: TRBJ2-7
CDR3: SARFAGGAYEQY

V: TRBV5-1
J: TRBJ2-7
CDR3: ASSMDRAYEQY

V: TRBV6-2/TRBV6-3
J: TRBJ2-3
CDR3: ASSRPEQGLADTQY

V: TRBV12-5
J: TRBJ2-1
CDR3: ASDSGLATKGEQF

V: TRBV6-1
J: TRBJ2-2
CDR3: AGQTGSGELF